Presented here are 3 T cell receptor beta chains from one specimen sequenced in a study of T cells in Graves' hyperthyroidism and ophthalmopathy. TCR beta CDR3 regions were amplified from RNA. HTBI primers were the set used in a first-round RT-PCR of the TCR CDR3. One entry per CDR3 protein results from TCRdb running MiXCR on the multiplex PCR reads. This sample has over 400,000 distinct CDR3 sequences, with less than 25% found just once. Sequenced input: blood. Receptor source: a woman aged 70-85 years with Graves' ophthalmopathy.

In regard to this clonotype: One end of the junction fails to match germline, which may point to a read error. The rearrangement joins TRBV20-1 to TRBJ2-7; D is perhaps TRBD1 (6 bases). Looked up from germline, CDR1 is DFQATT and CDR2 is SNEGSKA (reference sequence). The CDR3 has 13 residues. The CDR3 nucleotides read TGCAGTGCTACTCCCGGACAGATCAACGACCAGTACTTC. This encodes CSATPGQINDQYF.

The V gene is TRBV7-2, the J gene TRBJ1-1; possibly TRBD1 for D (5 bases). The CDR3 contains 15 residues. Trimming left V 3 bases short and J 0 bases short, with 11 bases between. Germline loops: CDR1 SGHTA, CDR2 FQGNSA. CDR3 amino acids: CASSLLQAMNTEAFF. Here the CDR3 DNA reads TGTGCCAGCAGCTTGCTACAGGCGATGAACACTGAAGCTTTCTTT.

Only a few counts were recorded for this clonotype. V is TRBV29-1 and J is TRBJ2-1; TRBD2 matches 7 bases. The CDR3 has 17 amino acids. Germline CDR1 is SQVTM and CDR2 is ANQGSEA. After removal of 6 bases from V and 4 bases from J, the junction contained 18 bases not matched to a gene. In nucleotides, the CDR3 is TGCAGCGTCTTGAGGTATCCTAGCGGTGCCTCGTACAATGAGCAGTTCTTC. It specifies CSVLRYPSGASYNEQFF.